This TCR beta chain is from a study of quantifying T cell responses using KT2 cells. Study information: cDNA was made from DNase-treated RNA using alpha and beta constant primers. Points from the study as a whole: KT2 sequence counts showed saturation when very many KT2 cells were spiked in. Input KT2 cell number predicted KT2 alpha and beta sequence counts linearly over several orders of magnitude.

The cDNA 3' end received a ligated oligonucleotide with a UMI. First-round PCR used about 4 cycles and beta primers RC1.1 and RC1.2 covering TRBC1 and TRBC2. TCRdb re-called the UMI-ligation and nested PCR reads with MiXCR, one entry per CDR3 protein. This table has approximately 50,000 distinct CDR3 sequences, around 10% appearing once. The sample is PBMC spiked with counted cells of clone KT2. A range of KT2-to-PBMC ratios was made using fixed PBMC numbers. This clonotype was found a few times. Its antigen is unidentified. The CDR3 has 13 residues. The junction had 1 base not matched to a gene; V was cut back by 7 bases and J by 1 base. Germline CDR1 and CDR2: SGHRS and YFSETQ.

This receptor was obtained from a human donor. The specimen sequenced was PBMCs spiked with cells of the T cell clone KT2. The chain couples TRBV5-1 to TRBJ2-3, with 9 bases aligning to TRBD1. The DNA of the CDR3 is TGCGCCAGCTGGACAGGGGGCACAGATACGCAGTATTTT. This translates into CASWTGGTDTQYF.